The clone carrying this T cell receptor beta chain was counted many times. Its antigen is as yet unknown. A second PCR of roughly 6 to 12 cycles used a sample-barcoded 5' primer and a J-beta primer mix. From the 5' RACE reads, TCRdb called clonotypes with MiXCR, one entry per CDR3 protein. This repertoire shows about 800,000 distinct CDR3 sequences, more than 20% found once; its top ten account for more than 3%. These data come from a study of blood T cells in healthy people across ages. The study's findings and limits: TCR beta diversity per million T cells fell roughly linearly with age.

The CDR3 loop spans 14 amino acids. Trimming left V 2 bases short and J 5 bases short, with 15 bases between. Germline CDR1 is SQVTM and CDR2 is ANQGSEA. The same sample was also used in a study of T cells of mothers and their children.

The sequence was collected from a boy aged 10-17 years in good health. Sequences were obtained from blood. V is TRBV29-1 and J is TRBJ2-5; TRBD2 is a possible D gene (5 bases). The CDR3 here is CSVESYQSGETQYF. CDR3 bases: TGCAGCGTTGAAAGCTACCAGTCGGGGGAGACCCAGTACTTC.